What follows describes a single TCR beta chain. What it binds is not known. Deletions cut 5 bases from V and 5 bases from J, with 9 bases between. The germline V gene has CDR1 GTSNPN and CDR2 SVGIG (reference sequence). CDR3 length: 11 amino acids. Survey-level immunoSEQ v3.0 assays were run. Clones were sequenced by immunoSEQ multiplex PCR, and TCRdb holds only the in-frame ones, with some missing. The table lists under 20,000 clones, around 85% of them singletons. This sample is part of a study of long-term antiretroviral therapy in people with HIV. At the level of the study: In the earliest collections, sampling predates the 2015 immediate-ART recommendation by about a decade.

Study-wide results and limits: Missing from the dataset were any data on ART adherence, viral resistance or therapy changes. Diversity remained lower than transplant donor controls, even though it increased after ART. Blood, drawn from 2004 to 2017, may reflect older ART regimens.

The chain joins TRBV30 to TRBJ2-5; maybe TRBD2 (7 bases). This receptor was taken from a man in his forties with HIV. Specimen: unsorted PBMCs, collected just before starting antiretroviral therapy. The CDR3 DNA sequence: TGTGCCTGGGAGGGGGGGGAGACCCAGTACTTC. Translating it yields CAWEGGETQYF.